This T cell receptor beta chain emerged from a study of T cell repertoires in cytomegalovirus infection. Across the whole study: Shared public TCR beta signatures pointed to both CMV infection and a matching HLA type. Study-level results: The cumulative frequency of public TCR beta families distinguished individuals who carried CMV together with the relevant HLA.

This clonotype showed up just a few times. Its cognate antigen is unknown. One entry per CDR3 protein, called by TCRdb with MiXCR from the reads. The data show about 490,000 distinct CDR3 sequences, about 10% seen once. The CDR3 has 13 amino acids. Looked up from germline, CDR1 is SQVTM and CDR2 is ANQGSEA. V was shortened by 5 bases and J by 3 bases, with 14 bases between the two germline ends. The receptor's source is a human donor in good health (CMV status not recorded). Some clones in this sample may be carry-over from other donors' samples. The gene calls are TRBV29-1 and TRBJ2-7; maybe TRBD1 (5 bases). Sequencing used PBMCs. The CDR3 is CSVKGPGNYEQYF. Here the CDR3 DNA reads TGCAGCGTTAAAGGGCCAGGGAACTACGAGCAGTACTTC.